This entry concerns a single TCR beta chain. The assay was immunoSEQ multiplex PCR, and TCRdb's table has in-frame clones only and misses some. The sample shows about 64,000 clones, 88% of them seen only once. The sample originates from a study of blood T cell repertoires in COVID-19. CDR1 is SNHLY and CDR2 is FYNNEI in the germline V gene. V shed 8 bases and J 0 bases; nucleotides not matched to a gene: 3. The CDR3 consists of 13 residues. This clonotype was sampled from a woman aged 60-70 years with COVID-19, enrolled during active disease. Sequences were obtained from peripheral blood. The chain links TRBV2 to TRBJ1-1, with 7 positions matching TRBD1. CDR3 nucleotide sequence: TGTGCCAGCGGGGGACAGATGAACACTGAAGCTTTCTTT. Its protein is CASGGQMNTEAFF.